This T cell receptor (beta chain) derives from a study of blood T cells in healthy people across ages. The authors drew about 10 milliliters of peripheral blood from each donor. Next came a second PCR, run for about 6 to 12 cycles, which used a sample-barcoded 5' primer along with a J-beta primer mix. Each cDNA was tagged by a template-switch adaptor containing 12 random nucleotides. In TCRdb, the 5' RACE reads were re-called with MiXCR into one record per CDR3 protein. The repertoire holds about 1,500,000 distinct CDR3 sequences, with approximately 42% as singletons. The CDR3 covers 16 residues. Germline lookup yields CDR1 MGHDK and CDR2 SYGVNS. The V and J ends lost 2 bases and 3 bases, in that order; junction bases with no gene match: 3. This clonotype was seen a few times.

This receptor was identified in a woman aged 18-30 years in good health. The chain employs TRBV25-1 and TRBJ2-3, with 12 bases lining up with TRBD2. Sequences were obtained from blood. The CDR3 loop reads CASSERTSGKTDTQYF. CDR3 bases: TGTGCCAGCAGTGAACGGACTAGCGGGAAGACAGATACGCAGTATTTT.